A single sample gave rise to the 30 T cell receptor beta chains below, sequenced in a study of T cell responses to AZD1222 COVID-19 vaccine (dated by TCRdb to about 2021). Libraries were built with the immunoSEQ multiplex PCR assay. Held by TCRdb, this immuneACCESS table contains in-frame sequences only and omits some clones. Under half of the omission traces to an unresolved V gene where checked; the cause of the rest is unknown. For this sample there are some 200,000 clones; approximately 94% appear just once. The top ten clonotypes cover 0.9% to 1.1% of the sample. The time point label on this specimen signifies: about 28 days (+/-7) after the second vaccine dose. The sample here was peripheral blood, taken 28 days after the second AZD1222 dose. These receptors were collected from an adult who received the AZD1222 COVID-19 vaccine.

The gene calls are TRBV7-2 and TRBJ2-7, with 13 bases that match TRBD2. The CDR3 has 16 residues. Trimming took 0 bases from V and 7 from J; bases not matched to a gene: 6. The V gene's germline CDR1 is SGHTA and CDR2 FQGNSA. CDR3 in amino acids: CASSLAQGLAGREQYF. The CDR3 coding sequence is TGTGCCAGCAGCTTAGCGCAGGGACTAGCGGGGCGGGAGCAGTACTTC.

The rearrangement uses TRBV5-1 and TRBJ1-2, with no clear D. V dropped 0 bases and J dropped 3 bases, with 6 bases sitting between them. Germline V CDR1 and CDR2: SGHRS, YFSETQ. CDR3 length equals 13 residues. The CDR3 sequence is CASSLESHYGYTF. DNA of the CDR3: TGCGCCAGCAGCTTGGAGTCCCACTATGGCTACACCTTC.

This chain links TRBV2 with TRBJ1-3, with D possibly being TRBD1 (5 bases). The V gene lost 7 bases and the J gene lost 1 base, with 11 bases spanning the gap. CDR1 SNHLY and CDR2 FYNNEI come from the germline V gene. This CDR3 contains 14 residues. The CDR3 protein is CASNPRGSGNTIYF. CDR3 coding DNA: TGTGCCAGCAATCCTAGGGGATCTGGAAACACCATATATTTT.

This clone has a single count. The CDR3, as DNA: TGCAGCGTGGTACAGCCGGAGAACACTGAAGCTTTCTTT. Translating gives CSVVQPENTEAFF. This chain uses TRBV29-1 with TRBJ1-1; D is unclear. Germline V CDR1 and CDR2: SQVTM, ANQGSEA. The CDR3 runs to 13 residues. The ends were cut back, 6 bases at V and 1 base at J, with 12 bases in the middle. Supplemented by reference TRBV29-1 and TRBJ1-1, the full variable domain reads SAVISQKPSRDICQRGTSLTIQCQVDSQVTMMFWYRQQPGQSLTLIATANQGSEATYESGFVIDKFPISRPNLTFSTLTVSNMSPEDSSIYLCSVVQPENTEAFFGQGTRLTVV.

The chain has TRBV5-1 and TRBJ2-2; a weak D match, TRBD1 (5 bases). Germline CDR1 reads SGHRS; CDR2 reads YFSETQ. This CDR3 is 13 amino acids long. Trimming left V 6 bases short and J 4 bases short, with 10 bases between. CDR3 nucleotides: TGCGCCAGCACACAGGCTGGCACCGGGGAGCTGTTTTTT. Translating gives CASTQAGTGELFF.

CDR3 residues: CASSPHGQHYGYTF. CDR3 coding DNA: TGTGCCAGCAGCCCCCATGGGCAGCACTATGGCTACACCTTC. The chain joins TRBV28 to TRBJ1-2; D unclear. Trimming pared 6 bases from V and 3 bases from J, leaving 14 bases between. The germline V gene has CDR1 MDHEN and CDR2 SYDVKM. The CDR3 length is 14 residues.

As DNA, the CDR3 is TGTGCCAGCAGTCTTACTGGAAACACCATATATTTT. Translated, it gives CASSLTGNTIYF. The genes are TRBV25-1 and TRBJ1-3; D unclear. The germline V gene encodes CDR1 MGHDK and CDR2 SYGVNS. Trimming removed 5 bases at V and 2 bases at J, with 4 bases between. The CDR3 covers 12 residues.

The gene calls are TRBV5-1 and TRBJ2-2; possibly TRBD2 for D (7 bases). The germline V gene has CDR1 SGHRS and CDR2 YFSETQ. Trimming cost V 4 bases and J 4 bases, with 17 bases left between them. The CDR3 runs to 16 residues. CDR3 sequence (DNA): TGCGCCAGCAGCCCGCCCGGGGGGCTGGGCACCGGGGAGCTGTTTTTT. The encoded protein is CASSPPGGLGTGELFF.

The rearrangement joins TRBV13 to TRBJ2-1; TRBD1 matches at 7 bases. J lost 9 bases, V lost 5 bases, and 13 bases had no gene match. Germline values: CDR1 PRHDT, CDR2 FYEKMQ (reference sequence). This CDR3 contains 15 residues. The CDR3 loop reads CASSPPGGYGSEQFF. CDR3 sequence (DNA): TGTGCCAGCAGCCCCCCAGGGGGATACGGCAGTGAGCAGTTCTTC.

This clone has only one observation. The CDR3 loop is CSSSQGGGYGYTF. As DNA, the CDR3 is TGCAGCTCTTCACAGGGGGGCGGCTATGGCTACACCTTC. The chain employs TRBV29-1 and TRBJ1-2; 8 positions agree with TRBD1. The length of the CDR3 is 13 residues. Germline V lookup: CDR1 SQVTM, CDR2 ANQGSEA. V dropped 8 bases and J dropped 4; count of bases not matched to a gene: 9.

The V and J genes are TRBV3-1 (or the pseudogene TRBV3-2) and TRBJ2-7; the D gene could be TRBD1 or TRBD2 (5 bases each). The CDR3 loop spans 15 amino acids. V gave up 3 bases and J gave up 9 bases, with 21 bases separating them. Germline V gene lookup returns CDR1 LGHDT and CDR2 YNNKEL (reference sequence). The CDR3 DNA reads as TGTGCCAGCAGCCAGTCGAGCGGTGGGGGATCAGGGCAGTACTTC. As protein: CASSQSSGGGSGQYF.

This sequence joins TRBV18 and TRBJ1-1; the D is unclear. V lost 5 bases, J lost 2 bases, and 18 bases lay in between. Germline V gives CDR1 KGHSH, CDR2 LQKENI. CDR3 length: 16 residues. The DNA for the CDR3 is TGTGCCAGCTCATCCAATCCAATAGGACCCAACACTGAAGCTTTCTTT. Its translation is CASSSNPIGPNTEAFF.

The chain links TRBV5-1 to TRBJ2-4, with D possibly matching TRBD1 (6 bases). V shed 2 bases and J shed 7 bases, with 22 bases lying between them. The CDR3 covers 17 residues. From germline, CDR1 is SGHRS and CDR2 YFSETQ. CDR3 loop: CASSFGLGARALNIQYF. The CDR3 bases are TGCGCCAGCAGCTTCGGGCTGGGGGCTAGAGCGCTGAACATTCAGTACTTC.

V is TRBV13 and J is TRBJ1-3; D is undetermined. In germline, CDR1 is PRHDT, CDR2 FYEKMQ (reference sequence). There are 16 residues in the CDR3. The V and J ends lost 4 bases and 0 bases respectively, with 13 bases between them. CDR3 sequence: CASSSLPLSSGNTIYF. CDR3 DNA: TGTGCCAGCAGCTCTCTCCCTCTTAGCTCTGGAAACACCATATATTTT.

The gene calls are TRBV5-4 and TRBJ2-2; TRBD1 matches at 12 bases. There are 16 residues in the CDR3. Germline CDR1 and CDR2: SGHNT and YYREEE (reference sequence). The V and J ends lost 4 bases and 10 bases, in that order; junction bases with no gene match: 11. This CDR3 is CASSRSGTGGHKELFF. In DNA, the CDR3 is TGTGCCAGCAGCCGATCCGGGACAGGGGGCCATAAGGAGCTGTTTTTT.

The table lists this clone with a few counts. The chain is built from TRBV11-3 and TRBJ2-1; TRBD2 matches 8 bases. Looked up from germline, CDR1 is SGHNT and CDR2 is YENEEA. Trimming cost V 0 bases and J 8 bases; bases outside gene matches: 6. CDR3 length: 15 amino acids. Written as DNA, the CDR3 is TGTGCCAGCAGCTTAGAGGCGGGGGGCCCCTATGAGCAGTTCTTC. Amino acid sequence: CASSLEAGGPYEQFF.

The V and J genes are TRBV6-2 or TRBV6-3 and TRBJ1-2; D uncertain. This CDR3 comprises 13 residues. CDR1 is MNHEY, CDR2 SVGEGT, per germline. Trimming took off 6 bases at V and 1 base at J, with 9 bases between the two ends. Here the CDR3 DNA reads TGTGCCAGCAGCGACGGGGTTAACTATGGCTACACCTTC. Its translation is CASSDGVNYGYTF.

The chain employs TRBV11-2 and TRBJ1-5, with D possibly TRBD1 on 5 matching bases. This CDR3 is 13 amino acids long. The V end was cut by 7 bases, the J end by 3 bases, with 10 bases between. The germline V gene has CDR1 SGHAT and CDR2 FQNNGV. CDR3 residues: CASTTGFNQPQHF. The CDR3 bases are TGTGCCAGCACAACAGGTTTCAATCAGCCCCAGCATTTT.

The chain carries TRBV10-2 and TRBJ1-2; unclear D gene. Trimming shortened V by 2 bases and J by 4 bases, and 11 bases separated the two germline ends. Germline CDR1 reads WSHSY; CDR2 reads SAAADI. This CDR3 has 14 residues. The CDR3 is CASSEDGDPYGYTF. The DNA of the CDR3 is TGCGCCAGCAGTGAGGATGGGGATCCCTATGGCTACACCTTC.

The chain is built from TRBV5-4 and TRBJ1-1; D gene uncertain. The CDR3 is made up of 15 amino acids. V dropped 1 base and J dropped 1 base, with 11 bases sitting between them. Germline lookup yields CDR1 SGHNT and CDR2 YYREEE (reference sequence). CDR3 sequence reads: CASSLLGGGNTEAFF. The CDR3 nucleotides read TGTGCCAGCAGCTTGCTGGGTGGAGGGAACACTGAAGCTTTCTTT. The full variable domain, with the rest looked up from reference TRBV5-4 and TRBJ1-1, is ETGVTQSPTHLIKTRGQQVTLRCSSQSGHNTVSWYQQALGQGPQFIFQYYREEENGRGNFPPRFSGLQFPNYSSELNVNALELDDSALYLCASSLLGGGNTEAFFGQGTRLTVV.

The rearrangement links TRBV11-2 to TRBJ2-2, with 7 bases identical to TRBD1. V lost 7 bases and J lost 5; bases outside the gene matches: 7. The germline gives CDR1 SGHAT, CDR2 FQNNGV. CDR3 length: 14 amino acids. The DNA for the CDR3 is TGTGCCAGCAACTCGGGACAGATAACCGGGGAGCTGTTTTTT. This translates into CASNSGQITGELFF.

This clone occurred a few times. This sequence joins TRBV6-5 and TRBJ1-1; possibly TRBD1 for D (6 bases). The germline gives CDR1 MNHEY, CDR2 SVGAGI. This CDR3 region has 13 residues. V lost 6 bases and J 0 bases, leaving 8 bases between the germline ends. As DNA, the CDR3 is TGTGCCAGCAGCAGGACAGTGAACACTGAAGCTTTCTTT. It is translated as CASSRTVNTEAFF.

This clone was seen a single time. The V call is TRBV6-5, the J call TRBJ2-1; D is unresolved. The germline gives CDR1 MNHEY, CDR2 SVGAGI. Trimming stripped 0 bases from V and 4 bases from J, with 13 bases between. This CDR3 has 16 residues. CDR3 sequence: CASSYSFLPRYNEQFF. CDR3 DNA: TGTGCCAGCAGTTACTCTTTCCTCCCAAGGTACAATGAGCAGTTCTTC.

The chain has TRBV29-1 and TRBJ2-3; D unclear. Germline CDR1 reads SQVTM; CDR2 reads ANQGSEA. The V end was cut by 6 bases, the J end by 3 bases, with 4 bases between. This CDR3 is 10 amino acids long. CDR3 bases: TGCAGCGTCGCTACAGATACGCAGTATTTT. Its translation is CSVATDTQYF.

The chain uses TRBV6-5 and TRBJ2-1, with D possibly being TRBD1 (6 bases). Germline CDR1 MNHEY, CDR2 SVGAGI. Trimming removed 6 bases from V and 1 base from J, with 13 bases in between. The CDR3 extends over 15 amino acids. The CDR3 region is CASRVDRYSYNEQFF. The CDR3 DNA reads TGTGCCAGCAGGGTAGACAGGTATTCCTACAATGAGCAGTTCTTC.

This sequence joins TRBV3-1 (or the pseudogene TRBV3-2) and TRBJ1-5; 8 bases align to TRBD1. Germline CDR1 LGHDT, CDR2 YNNKEL (reference sequence). The CDR3 is 15 residues long. V gave up 0 bases and J gave up 6 bases; unmatched junction bases: 4. In DNA, the CDR3 is TGTGCCAGCAGCCAAGAAAGCAGGGGGCCTCAGCCCCAGCATTTT. It translates to CASSQESRGPQPQHF.

The chain recombines TRBV2 with TRBJ1-5; TRBD1 matches at 8 bases. V dropped 6 bases and J dropped 4; count of bases not matched to a gene: 5. CDR1 and CDR2 (germline): SNHLY, FYNNEI. The CDR3 has 14 residues. As DNA, the CDR3 is TGTGCCAGCAGGGCCGGGACAGGAAATCAGCCCCAGCATTTT. It encodes CASRAGTGNQPQHF.

The rearrangement joins TRBV29-1 to TRBJ1-2, with D perhaps TRBD1 (6 bases). The V end lost 5 bases, the J end lost 5 bases, and 12 bases lay between the germline ends. The CDR3 contains 12 residues. Germline V gives CDR1 SQVTM, CDR2 ANQGSEA. This chain's CDR3 is CSVYAGVYGYTF. The CDR3 DNA follows: TGCAGCGTTTACGCAGGGGTTTATGGCTACACCTTC. The complete variable domain, with remaining parts taken from reference TRBV29-1 and TRBJ1-2, reads SAVISQKPSRDICQRGTSLTIQCQVDSQVTMMFWYRQQPGQSLTLIATANQGSEATYESGFVIDKFPISRPNLTFSTLTVSNMSPEDSSIYLCSVYAGVYGYTFGSGTRLTVV.

The genes are TRBV6-5 and TRBJ2-1, with D possibly matching TRBD1 (6 bases). From germline, CDR1 is MNHEY and CDR2 SVGAGI. Trimming took 4 bases from V and 6 from J, leaving 10 bases between them. The CDR3 runs to 13 residues. CDR3 loop: CASSSTGSNEQFF. The CDR3 nucleotides are TGTGCCAGCAGTTCCACAGGGAGCAATGAGCAGTTCTTC.

The CDR3 sequence is CASSLQAGLYEQYF. In DNA form, the CDR3 reads TGTGCCAGCAGCTTACAAGCGGGGCTATACGAGCAGTACTTC. The chain has TRBV7-2 and TRBJ2-7, with 7 bases that match TRBD2. The CDR3 totals 14 residues. With V trimmed by 2 bases and J by 4 bases, 5 bases remained unmatched. Germline values: CDR1 SGHTA, CDR2 FQGNSA. The full variable domain, its missing parts supplied by reference TRBV7-2 and TRBJ2-7, is GAGVSQSPSNKVTEKGKDVELRCDPISGHTALYWYRQSLGQGLEFLIYFQGNSAPDKSGLPSDRFSAERTGGSVSTLTIQRTQQEDSAVYLCASSLQAGLYEQYFGPGTRLTVT.